The present T cell receptor beta chain was sequenced within a study of blood T cell repertoires in COVID-19. Looking at the study overall: Samples representing acute and convalescent COVID-19 were sourced from the United States, Italy and Spain. T cells, B-cell-depleted T cells, or PBMCs supplied cDNA or gDNA.

The germline V gene encodes CDR1 MDHEN and CDR2 SYDVKM. CDR3 size: 11 residues. V lost 6 bases and J 6 bases, leaving 5 bases between the germline ends. In the authors' methods: Estimates of nucleated cell counts were drawn from the amplification of reference gene primers. Using immunoSEQ multiplex PCR, the repertoire was profiled, and TCRdb retains in-frame clones only, with some absent. That table is the source of V, J and clone size, and D and trimming were worked out from the DNA. The table lists under 300,000 clones, roughly four fifths of them singletons. Cohort placement rested on clinical history that participants reported themselves.

The clonotype originates from a man aged 35-49 years who had recovered from COVID-19. The chain employs TRBV28 and TRBJ1-4; D not resolved. Sample: PBMCs or T cells enriched from blood (not recorded which). As DNA, the CDR3 is TGTGCCAGCAGCGTTCATGAAAAACTGTTTTTT. Its protein product is CASSVHEKLFF.